This entry concerns a single TCR beta chain. These data originate in a study of blood T cell repertoires in COVID-19. Study at large: T cells, B-cell-depleted T cells, or PBMCs provided the cDNA or gDNA that served as material.

Clones were read by immunoSEQ multiplex PCR, and TCRdb kept only the in-frame ones, dropping some. Among about 150,000 clones listed, just over 85% were seen once. The receptor comes from a man between 70 and 80 years old with acute or convalescent COVID-19. Material: peripheral blood.

CDR3 protein: CASSFGIPLAGGLQTQYF. CDR3 DNA: TGTGCCAGCAGCTTCGGTATCCCGCTAGCGGGAGGGCTTCAGACCCAGTACTTC. V gene TRBV5-4 combines with J gene TRBJ2-5; 12 bases are shared with TRBD2. This CDR3 comprises 18 residues. CDR1 is SGHNT, CDR2 YYREEE, per germline (reference sequence). With 2 bases clipped from V and 6 bases from J, the junction kept 14 bases outside the gene matches.